What follows is one T cell receptor (beta chain) and its context. The data were taken from a study of blood T cell repertoires in COVID-19. Profiling relied on immunoSEQ multiplex PCR, and the TCRdb table lists in-frame clones only, not all of them. The sample carries 80,000 to 95,000 clones, approximately 85% recorded once. Germline-derived CDR1 and CDR2 are SQVTM and ANQGSEA. The CDR3 has 10 amino acids. The trim removed 3 bases at V and 12 bases at J, leaving 2 bases unmatched. The rearrangement joins TRBV29-1 to TRBJ1-1, with 9 bases identical to TRBD1. The sequence was collected from a human donor in a cohort sampled during active COVID-19. What was sequenced was peripheral blood. The CDR3 reads CSVEGQGTFF. Written as DNA, the CDR3 is TGCAGCGTTGAGGGACAGGGAACTTTCTTT.